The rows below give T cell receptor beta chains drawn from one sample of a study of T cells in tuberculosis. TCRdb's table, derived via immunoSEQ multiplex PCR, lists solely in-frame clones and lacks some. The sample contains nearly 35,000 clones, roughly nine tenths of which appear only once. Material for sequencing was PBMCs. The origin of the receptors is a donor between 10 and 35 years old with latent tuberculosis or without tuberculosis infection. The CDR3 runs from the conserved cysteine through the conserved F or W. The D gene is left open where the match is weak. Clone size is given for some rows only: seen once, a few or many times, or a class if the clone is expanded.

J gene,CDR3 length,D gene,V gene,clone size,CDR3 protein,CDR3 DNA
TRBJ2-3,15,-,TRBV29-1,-,CSAALVWQSTDTQYF,TGCAGCGCCGCCCTAGTCTGGCAGAGCACAGATACGCAGTATTTT
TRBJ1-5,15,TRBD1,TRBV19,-,CASSTDREADQPQHF,TGTGCCAGTAGTACGGACAGGGAGGCGGATCAGCCCCAGCATTTT
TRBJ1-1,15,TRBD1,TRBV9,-,CASTIRDSMNTEAFF,TGTGCCAGCACCATCCGGGACAGCATGAACACTGAAGCTTTCTTT
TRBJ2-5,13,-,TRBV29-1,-,CSVERERGETQYF,TGCAGCGTTGAAAGGGAGCGTGGAGAGACCCAGTACTTC
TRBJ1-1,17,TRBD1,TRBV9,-,CASSPTTGLDMNTEAFF,TGTGCCAGCAGCCCCACGACAGGGCTGGATATGAACACTGAAGCTTTCTTT
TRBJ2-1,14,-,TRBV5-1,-,CASSLDPGGNEQFF,TGCGCCAGCAGCTTGGATCCGGGTGGAAATGAGCAGTTCTTC
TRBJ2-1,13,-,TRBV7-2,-,CASSLPQGNEQFF,TGTGCCAGCAGCTTACCCCAGGGGAATGAGCAGTTCTTC
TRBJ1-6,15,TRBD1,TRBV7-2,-,CASSFKGQGGSPLHF,TGTGCCAGCAGCTTTAAGGGACAGGGCGGTTCACCCCTCCACTTT
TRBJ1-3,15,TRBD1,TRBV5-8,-,CASSPRTGAGNTIYF,TGTGCCAGCAGCCCAAGAACAGGGGCCGGAAACACCATATATTTT
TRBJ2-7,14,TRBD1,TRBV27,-,CASSGDRGTYEQYF,TGTGCCAGCAGTGGAGACAGGGGGACCTACGAGCAGTACTTC
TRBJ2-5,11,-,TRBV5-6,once,CASSFEETQYF,TGTGCCAGCAGCTTCGAAGAGACCCAGTACTTC
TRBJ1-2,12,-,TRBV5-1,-,CASSPMGEGDTF,TGCGCCAGCAGTCCGATGGGGGAGGGAGACACCTTC
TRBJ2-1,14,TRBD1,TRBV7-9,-,CASSLVDRGNEQFF,TGTGCCAGCAGCTTAGTAGACAGGGGGAATGAGCAGTTCTTC
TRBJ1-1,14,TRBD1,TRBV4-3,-,CASSQEGRGTEAFF,TGCGCCAGCAGCCAAGAGGGCAGGGGGACTGAAGCTTTCTTT
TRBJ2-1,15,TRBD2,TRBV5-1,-,CASSVPSGSYNEQFF,TGCGCCAGCAGCGTGCCTAGCGGATCCTACAATGAGCAGTTCTTC
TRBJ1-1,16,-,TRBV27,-,CASSRRVTEHKLEAFF,TGTGCCAGCAGCCGGCGGGTCACGGAACATAAACTGGAAGCTTTCTTT
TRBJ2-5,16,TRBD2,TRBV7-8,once,CASSLRTSGGGETQYF,TGTGCCAGCAGCCTCCGGACTAGCGGGGGGGGAGAGACCCAGTACTTC
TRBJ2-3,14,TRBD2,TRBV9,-,CASSLLAGEDTQYF,TGTGCCAGCAGCTTACTAGCGGGAGAAGATACGCAGTATTTT
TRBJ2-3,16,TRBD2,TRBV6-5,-,CASSYGLAGATDTQYF,TGTGCCAGCAGTTACGGGCTAGCGGGGGCCACAGATACGCAGTATTTT
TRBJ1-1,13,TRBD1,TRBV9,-,CASSGQGKTEAFF,TGTGCCAGCAGCGGACAGGGTAAGACTGAAGCTTTCTTT
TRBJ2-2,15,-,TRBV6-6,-,CASSIGGAKAGELFF,TGTGCCAGCAGCATTGGGGGGGCGAAGGCCGGGGAGCTGTTTTTT
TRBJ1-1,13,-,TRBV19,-,CASIEGVNTEAFF,TGTGCCAGTATCGAGGGGGTGAACACTGAAGCTTTCTTT
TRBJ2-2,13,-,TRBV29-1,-,CSAVTTNTGELFF,TGCAGCGCCGTGACTACAAACACCGGGGAGCTGTTTTTT
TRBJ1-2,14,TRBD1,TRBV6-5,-,CASSRDRGGYGYTF,TGTGCCAGCAGTCGGGACAGGGGGGGTTATGGCTACACCTTC
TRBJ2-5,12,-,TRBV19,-,CASSGGQETQYF,TGTGCCAGTTCCGGGGGCCAAGAGACCCAGTACTTC
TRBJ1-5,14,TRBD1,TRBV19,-,CASSPYRGGQPQHF,TGTGCCAGTAGTCCATACAGGGGTGGGCAGCCCCAGCATTTT
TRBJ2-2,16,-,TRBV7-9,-,CASSLVKGANTGELFF,TGTGCCAGCAGCTTAGTAAAGGGGGCGAACACCGGGGAGCTGTTTTTT
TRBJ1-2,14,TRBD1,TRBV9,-,CASSVDGTEYGYTF,TGTGCCAGCAGCGTAGACGGGACAGAGTATGGCTACACCTTC
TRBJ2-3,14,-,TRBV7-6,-,CASSLAVRTDTQYF,TGTGCCAGCAGCTTAGCGGTCAGAACAGATACGCAGTATTTT
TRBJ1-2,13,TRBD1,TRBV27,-,CASSRRDRYGYTF,TGTGCCAGCAGTCGACGGGACAGATATGGCTACACCTTC
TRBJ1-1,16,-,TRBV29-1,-,CSVRLVTPAGDTEAFF,TGCAGCGTCCGCCTGGTCACCCCCGCCGGGGACACTGAAGCTTTCTTT
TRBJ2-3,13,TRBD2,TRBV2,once,CAGQSSGRGTQYF,TGTGCCGGCCAATCTAGCGGGAGGGGGACGCAGTATTTT
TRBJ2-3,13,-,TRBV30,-,CAWSGGRPDTQYF,TGTGCCTGGAGTGGAGGGAGGCCAGATACGCAGTATTTT
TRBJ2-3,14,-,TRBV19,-,CASSNDRITDTQYF,TGTGCCAGTAGTAACGACAGAATCACAGATACGCAGTATTTT
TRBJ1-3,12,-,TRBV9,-,CASSGRRDTIYF,TGTGCCAGCAGCGGGAGGAGGGACACCATATATTTT
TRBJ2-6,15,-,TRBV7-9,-,CASSWWSVGANVLTF,TGTGCCAGCAGCTGGTGGTCGGTGGGGGCCAACGTCCTGACTTTC
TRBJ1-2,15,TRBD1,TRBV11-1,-,CASSSPGQGVYGYTF,TGTGCCAGCAGCTCGCCGGGACAGGGGGTCTATGGCTACACCTTC
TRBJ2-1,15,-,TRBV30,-,CAWSIVEKTGNEQFF,TGTGCCTGGAGTATAGTGGAAAAGACCGGGAATGAGCAGTTCTTC
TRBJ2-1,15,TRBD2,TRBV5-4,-,CASSSGLVARNEQFF,TGTGCCAGCAGCTCAGGACTAGTCGCCCGCAATGAGCAGTTCTTC
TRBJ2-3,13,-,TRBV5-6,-,CASSITSTDTQYF,TGTGCCAGCAGCATAACTAGCACAGATACGCAGTATTTT
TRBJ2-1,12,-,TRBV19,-,CASSMDQREQFF,TGTGCCAGTAGTATGGACCAGCGGGAGCAGTTCTTC
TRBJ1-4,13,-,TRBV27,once,CASSGWTNEKLFF,TGTGCCAGTTCAGGGTGGACTAATGAAAAACTGTTTTTT
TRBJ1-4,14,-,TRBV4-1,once,CASSQGPGGEKLFF,TGCGCCAGCAGCCAAGGTCCAGGAGGGGAAAAACTGTTTTTT
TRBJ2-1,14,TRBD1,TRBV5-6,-,CASSSGTGMDEQFF,TGTGCCAGCAGCTCCGGGACAGGGATGGATGAGCAGTTCTTC
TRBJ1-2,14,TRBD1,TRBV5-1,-,CASSNRTGRYGYTF,TGCGCCAGCAGCAACAGGACAGGACGCTATGGCTACACCTTC
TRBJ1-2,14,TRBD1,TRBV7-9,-,CANDQGDRGLGYTF,TGTGCCAACGACCAAGGGGACAGGGGGCTTGGCTACACCTTC